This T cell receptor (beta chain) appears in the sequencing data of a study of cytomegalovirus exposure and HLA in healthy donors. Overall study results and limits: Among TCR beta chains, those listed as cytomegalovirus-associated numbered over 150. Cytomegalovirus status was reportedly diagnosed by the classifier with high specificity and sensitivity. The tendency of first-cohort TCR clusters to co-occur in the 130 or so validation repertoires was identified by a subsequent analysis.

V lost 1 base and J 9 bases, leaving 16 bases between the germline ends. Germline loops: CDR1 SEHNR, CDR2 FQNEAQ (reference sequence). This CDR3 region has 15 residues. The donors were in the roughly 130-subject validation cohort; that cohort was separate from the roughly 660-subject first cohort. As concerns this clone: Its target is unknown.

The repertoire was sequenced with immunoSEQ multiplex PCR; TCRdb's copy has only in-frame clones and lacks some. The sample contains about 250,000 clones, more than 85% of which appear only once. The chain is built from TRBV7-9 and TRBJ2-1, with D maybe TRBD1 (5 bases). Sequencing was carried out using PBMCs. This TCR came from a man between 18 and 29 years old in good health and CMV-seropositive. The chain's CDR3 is CASSLDRFSVAEQFF. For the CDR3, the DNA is TGTGCCAGCAGCTTAGACAGGTTCTCGGTTGCTGAGCAGTTCTTC.